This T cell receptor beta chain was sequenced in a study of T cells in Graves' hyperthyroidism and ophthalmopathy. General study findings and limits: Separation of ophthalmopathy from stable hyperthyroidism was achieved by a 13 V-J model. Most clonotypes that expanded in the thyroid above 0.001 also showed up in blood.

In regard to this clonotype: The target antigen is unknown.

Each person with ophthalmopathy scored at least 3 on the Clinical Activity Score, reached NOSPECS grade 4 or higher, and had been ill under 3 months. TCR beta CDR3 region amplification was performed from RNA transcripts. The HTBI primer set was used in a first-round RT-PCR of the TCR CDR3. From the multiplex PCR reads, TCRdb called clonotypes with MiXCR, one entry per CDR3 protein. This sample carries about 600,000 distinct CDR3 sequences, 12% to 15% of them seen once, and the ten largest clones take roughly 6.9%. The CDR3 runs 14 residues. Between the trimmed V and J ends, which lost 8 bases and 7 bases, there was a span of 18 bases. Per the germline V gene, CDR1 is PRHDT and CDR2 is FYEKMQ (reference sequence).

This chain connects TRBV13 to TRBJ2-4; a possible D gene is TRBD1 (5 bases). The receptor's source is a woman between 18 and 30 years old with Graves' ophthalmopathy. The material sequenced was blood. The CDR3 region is CASSGDSRLNIQYF. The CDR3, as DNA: TGTGCCAGCTCCGGAGACAGCCGTTTGAACATTCAGTACTTC.